The 5 T cell receptor beta chains below all came from one sample that was sequenced in a study of blood T cells in healthy people across ages. It was with a sample-barcoded 5' primer and a J-beta primer mix that a second PCR of about 7 to 12 cycles was run. TCRdb re-called the 5' RACE reads with MiXCR, one entry per CDR3 protein. The table lists 800,000 to 950,000 distinct CDR3 sequences, just under 30% of them singletons. The data were also submitted as part of a second study, on T cells of mothers and their children.

Material: blood. Every receptor here comes from a woman aged 40 to 50 in good health.

The genes are TRBV29-1 and TRBJ1-3; D is possibly TRBD1 (5 bases). The CDR3 has 14 residues. CDR1 is SQVTM, CDR2 ANQGSEA, per germline. V lost 5 bases and J 3 bases, leaving 14 bases between the germline ends. This CDR3 is CSVCLDSFGNTIYF. The DNA for the CDR3 is TGCAGCGTTTGCCTTGACAGTTTTGGAAACACCATATATTTT.

This clonotype has more than one count but fewer than ten. The CDR3 here is CASSSETGRITEAFF. The CDR3 DNA follows: TGTGCCAGCAGTTCCGAGACAGGGAGGATCACTGAAGCTTTCTTT. The V call is TRBV6-2 or TRBV6-3, the J call TRBJ1-1; 7 bases agree with TRBD1. Trimming took 4 bases from V and 4 from J; bases not matched to a gene: 9. The CDR3 is 15 amino acids. CDR1 is MNHEY and CDR2 is SVGEGT in the germline V gene.

This clonotype has a handful of counts. This may come from a read error, since a much larger clone is one base off. The chain uses TRBV7-2 and TRBJ2-5; D possibly matches TRBD1 or TRBD2 (7 bases each). V shed 1 base and J shed 11 bases, with 26 bases lying between them. Per germline, CDR1 SGHTA and CDR2 FQGNSA. The CDR3 has 17 amino acids. The CDR3 here is CASSLELYRGGHNEQYF. The CDR3 DNA reads as TGTGCCAGCAGCTTAGAGTTGTACAGGGGAGGGCACAATGAGCAGTACTTC.

The gene calls are TRBV11-3 and TRBJ2-3; 9 bases map to TRBD1. Germline lookup yields CDR1 SGHNT and CDR2 YENEEA. V shed 6 bases, J shed 0 bases, and the junction held 4 bases outside the gene matches. This CDR3 region has 15 residues. CDR3 loop: CASRRTGASTDTQYF. As DNA, the CDR3 is TGTGCCAGCAGGCGGACAGGGGCTAGCACAGATACGCAGTATTTT.

This clonotype came up a few times. The chain has TRBV9 and TRBJ2-5, with no clear D. CDR3 length equals 15 residues. The ends were cut back, 2 bases at V and 4 bases at J, with 15 bases in the middle. Germline V gene sequence: CDR1 SGDLS, CDR2 YYNGEE. The chain's CDR3 is CASSVALSVGETQYF. The DNA for the CDR3 is TGTGCCAGCAGCGTGGCCCTCTCAGTGGGAGAGACCCAGTACTTC.